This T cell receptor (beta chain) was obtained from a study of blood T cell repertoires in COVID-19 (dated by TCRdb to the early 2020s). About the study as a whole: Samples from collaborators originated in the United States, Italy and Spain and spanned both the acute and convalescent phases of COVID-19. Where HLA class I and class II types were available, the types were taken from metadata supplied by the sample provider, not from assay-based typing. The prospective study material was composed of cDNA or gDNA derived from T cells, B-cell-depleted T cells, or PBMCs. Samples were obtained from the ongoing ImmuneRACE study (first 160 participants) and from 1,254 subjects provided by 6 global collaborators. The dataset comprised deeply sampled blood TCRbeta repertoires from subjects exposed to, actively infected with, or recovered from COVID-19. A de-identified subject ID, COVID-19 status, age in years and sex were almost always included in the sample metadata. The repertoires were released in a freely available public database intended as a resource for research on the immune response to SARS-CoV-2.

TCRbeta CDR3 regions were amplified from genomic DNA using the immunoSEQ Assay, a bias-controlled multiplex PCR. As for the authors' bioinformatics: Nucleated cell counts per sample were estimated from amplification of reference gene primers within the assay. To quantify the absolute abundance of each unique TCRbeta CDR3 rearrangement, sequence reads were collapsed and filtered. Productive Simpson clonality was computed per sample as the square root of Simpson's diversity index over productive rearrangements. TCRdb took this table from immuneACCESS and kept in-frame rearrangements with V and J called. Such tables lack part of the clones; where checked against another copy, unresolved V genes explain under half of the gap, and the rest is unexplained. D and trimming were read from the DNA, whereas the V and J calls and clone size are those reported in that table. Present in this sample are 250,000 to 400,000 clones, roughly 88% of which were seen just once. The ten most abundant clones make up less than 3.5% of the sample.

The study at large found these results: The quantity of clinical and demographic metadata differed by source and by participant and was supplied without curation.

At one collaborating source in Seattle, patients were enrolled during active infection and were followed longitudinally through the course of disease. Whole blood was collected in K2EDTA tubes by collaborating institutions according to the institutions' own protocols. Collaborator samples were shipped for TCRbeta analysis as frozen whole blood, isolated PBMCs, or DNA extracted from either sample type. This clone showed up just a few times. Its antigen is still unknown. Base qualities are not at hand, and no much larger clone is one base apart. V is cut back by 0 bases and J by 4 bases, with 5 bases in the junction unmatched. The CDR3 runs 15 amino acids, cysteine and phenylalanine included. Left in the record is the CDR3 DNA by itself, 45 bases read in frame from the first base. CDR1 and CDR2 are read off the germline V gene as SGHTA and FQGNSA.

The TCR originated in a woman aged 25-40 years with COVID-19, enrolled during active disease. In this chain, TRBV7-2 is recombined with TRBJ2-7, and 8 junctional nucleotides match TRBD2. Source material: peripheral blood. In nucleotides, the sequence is TGTGCCAGCAGCTTAGCAGGAGGACTAGCATACGAGCAGTACTTC. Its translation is CASSLAGGLAYEQYF. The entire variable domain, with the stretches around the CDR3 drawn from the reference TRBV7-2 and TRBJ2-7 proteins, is GAGVSQSPSNKVTEKGKDVELRCDPISGHTALYWYRQSLGQGLEFLIYFQGNSAPDKSGLPSDRFSAERTGGSVSTLTIQRTQQEDSAVYLCASSLAGGLAYEQYFGPGTRLTVT.